The clone carrying this T cell receptor beta chain was seen a handful of times. These data come from a study of blood T cell repertoires in COVID-19. Study-level information: Whether acute or convalescent, the COVID-19 samples came from the United States, Italy and Spain. PBMCs, B-cell-depleted T cells, or T cells were the source of the cDNA or gDNA that made up the material.

The ends lost 2 bases at V and 7 bases at J; junction bases unmatched: 7. This CDR3 contains 15 residues. The germline gives CDR1 KGHDR, CDR2 SFDVKD. In the study's own analysis: The assay estimated nucleated cells by amplifying reference gene primers. Repertoires were generated with immunoSEQ multiplex PCR, while TCRdb's copy carries only in-frame clones and drops some. Clone size and V and J calls were adopted from that table, with D and trimming inferred from the DNA. The profile covers 110,000 to 150,000 clones, with about 80% appearing a single time and 8% taken by the ten largest. Sequenced material: peripheral blood. This TCR came from a human donor in a cohort sampled during active COVID-19. V usage is TRBV24-1 and J usage is TRBJ1-1; TRBD1 aligns across 9 bases. The DNA for the CDR3 is TGTGCCACCAGTGATTCCGGGACAGGGAGACGTGAAGCTTTCTTT. Its translation is CATSDSGTGRREAFF.